This T cell receptor beta chain was identified during a study of beta chain features in type 1 diabetes. Study-level information: The study found patients and healthy donors alike in age, gender and cell yields. Study observations and caveats: Insertion counts at VDJ junctions were lower in type 1 diabetes patients, who also showed more deletions there. Shorter templates might be favored by PCR, and equally so in patients and in controls.

CDR3 length: 17 amino acids. Trimming took 2 bases from V and 8 from J, leaving 24 bases between them. Germline CDR1 reads MGHDK; CDR2 reads SYGVNS. A sort by CD45RO/CCR7/CD25/CD127/CD95/CD27 yielded CD4+ naive, central memory, regulatory and stem cell-like memory cells. This clone was counted a few times. The target antigen is unknown. Expressed TCRB transcripts got sequenced, as all isolated RNA was reverse transcribed. TCRdb keeps only in-frame clones here, not all; method: immunoSEQ multiplex PCR. The sample consists of approximately 250,000 clones, 12% to 15% of them appearing once. The chain has TRBV25-1 and TRBJ1-2; tentatively, D is TRBD1 (6 bases). The receptor was isolated from a woman aged 40 to 49 in good health. The sample comprised naive CD4+ T cells from blood. The CDR3 sequence is CASSERFSGTRGGGYTF. CDR3 nucleotides: TGTGCCAGCAGTGAACGGTTCTCCGGGACACGGGGTGGAGGCTACACCTTC.